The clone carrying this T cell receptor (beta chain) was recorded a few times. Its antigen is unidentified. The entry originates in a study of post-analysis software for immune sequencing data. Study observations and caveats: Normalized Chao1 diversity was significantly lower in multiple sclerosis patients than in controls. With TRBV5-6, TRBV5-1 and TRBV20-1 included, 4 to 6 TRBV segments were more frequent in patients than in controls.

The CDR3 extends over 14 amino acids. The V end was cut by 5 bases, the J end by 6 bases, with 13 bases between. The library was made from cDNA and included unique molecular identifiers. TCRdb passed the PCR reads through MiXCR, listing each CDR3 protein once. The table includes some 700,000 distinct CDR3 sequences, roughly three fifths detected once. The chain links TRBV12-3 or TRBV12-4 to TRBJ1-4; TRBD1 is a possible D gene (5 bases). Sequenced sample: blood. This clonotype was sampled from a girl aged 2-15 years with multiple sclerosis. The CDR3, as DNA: TGTGCCAGCAGTCCGGGCGGAGGGGATGAAAAACTGTTTTTT. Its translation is CASSPGGGDEKLFF.